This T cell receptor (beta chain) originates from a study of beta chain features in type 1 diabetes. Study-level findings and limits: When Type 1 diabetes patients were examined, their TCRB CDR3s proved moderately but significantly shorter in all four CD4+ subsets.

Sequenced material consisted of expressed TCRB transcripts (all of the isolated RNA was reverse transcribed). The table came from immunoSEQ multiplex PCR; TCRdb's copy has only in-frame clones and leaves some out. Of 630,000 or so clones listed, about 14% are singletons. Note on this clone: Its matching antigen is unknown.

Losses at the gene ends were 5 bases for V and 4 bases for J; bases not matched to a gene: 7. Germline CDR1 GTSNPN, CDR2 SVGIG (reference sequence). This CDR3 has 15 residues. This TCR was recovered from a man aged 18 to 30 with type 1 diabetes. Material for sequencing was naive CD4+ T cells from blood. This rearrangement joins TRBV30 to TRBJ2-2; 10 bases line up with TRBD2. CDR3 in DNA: TGTGCCTGGGGAACTCAGCGGGGGGGCACCGGGGAGCTGTTTTTT. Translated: CAWGTQRGGTGELFF.